This T cell receptor (beta chain) derives from a study of CD8 T cells in ankylosing spondylitis. The V and J ends lost 2 bases and 0 bases respectively, with 14 bases between them. Per germline, CDR1 LNHNV and CDR2 YYDKDF (reference sequence). The CDR3 has 16 amino acids. TCRdb re-analysed the 5' RACE reads in MiXCR, keeping a single row per CDR3 protein. The sample holds about 270,000 distinct CDR3 sequences, around 32% seen once. This clonotype was sampled from a male donor with ankylosing spondylitis or in good health (not recorded which). This sequence joins TRBV15 and TRBJ2-7, with D perhaps TRBD1 or TRBD2 (5 bases each). Sequencing input: blood, either unsorted or a sorted T cell fraction (not recorded which). Here the CDR3 reads CATSRTAGTDSYEQYF. CDR3 DNA sequence: TGTGCCACCAGCAGAACCGCCGGGACGGACTCCTACGAGCAGTACTTC.